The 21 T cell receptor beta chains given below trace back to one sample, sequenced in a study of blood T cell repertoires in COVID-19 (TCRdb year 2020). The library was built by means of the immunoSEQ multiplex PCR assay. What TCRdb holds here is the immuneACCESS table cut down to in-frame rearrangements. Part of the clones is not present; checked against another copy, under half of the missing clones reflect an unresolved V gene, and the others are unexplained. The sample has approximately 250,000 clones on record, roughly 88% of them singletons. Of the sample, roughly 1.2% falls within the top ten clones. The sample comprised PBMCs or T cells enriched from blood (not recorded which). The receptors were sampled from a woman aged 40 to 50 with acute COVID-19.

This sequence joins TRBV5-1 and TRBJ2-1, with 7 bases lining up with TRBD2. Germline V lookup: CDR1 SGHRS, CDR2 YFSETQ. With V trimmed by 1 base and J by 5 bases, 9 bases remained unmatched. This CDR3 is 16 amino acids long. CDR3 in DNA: TGCGCCAGCAGCTTGTGGTCTAGCGGAGCAGACAATGAGCAGTTCTTC. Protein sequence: CASSLWSSGADNEQFF.

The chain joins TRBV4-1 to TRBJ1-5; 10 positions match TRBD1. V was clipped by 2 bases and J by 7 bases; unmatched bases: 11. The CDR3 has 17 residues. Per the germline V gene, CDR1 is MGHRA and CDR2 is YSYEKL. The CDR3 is CASSQPTGTGVKQPQHF. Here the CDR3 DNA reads TGCGCCAGCAGCCAACCTACCGGGACAGGGGTCAAACAGCCCCAGCATTTT.

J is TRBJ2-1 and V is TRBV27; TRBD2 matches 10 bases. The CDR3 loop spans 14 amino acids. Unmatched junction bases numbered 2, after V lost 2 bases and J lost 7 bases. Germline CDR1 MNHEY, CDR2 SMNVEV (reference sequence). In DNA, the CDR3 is TGTGCCAGCAGTTTACTAGCGGGAGTGAATGAGCAGTTCTTC. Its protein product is CASSLLAGVNEQFF.

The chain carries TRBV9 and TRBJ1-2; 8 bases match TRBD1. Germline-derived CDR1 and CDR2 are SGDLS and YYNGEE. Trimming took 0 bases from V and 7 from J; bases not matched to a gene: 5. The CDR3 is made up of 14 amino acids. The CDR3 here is CASSVGPGGRGYTF. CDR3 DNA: TGTGCCAGCAGCGTAGGACCAGGGGGCCGTGGCTACACCTTC.

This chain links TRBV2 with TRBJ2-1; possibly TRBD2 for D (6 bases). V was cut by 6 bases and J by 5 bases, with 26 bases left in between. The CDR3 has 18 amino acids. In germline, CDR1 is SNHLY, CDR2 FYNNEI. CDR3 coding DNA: TGTGCCAGCAGCTCCCCAGAGAGCGGGCCCCTTTTCAACAATGAGCAGTTCTTC. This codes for CASSSPESGPLFNNEQFF.

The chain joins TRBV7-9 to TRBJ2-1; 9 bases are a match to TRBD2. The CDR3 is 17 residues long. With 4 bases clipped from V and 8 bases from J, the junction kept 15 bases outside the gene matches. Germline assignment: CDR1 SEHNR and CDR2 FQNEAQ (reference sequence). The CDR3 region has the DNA TGTGCCAGCAGCTCAGGTACGGAGGGACTAGCTAACCATGAGCAGTTCTTC. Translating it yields CASSSGTEGLANHEQFF.

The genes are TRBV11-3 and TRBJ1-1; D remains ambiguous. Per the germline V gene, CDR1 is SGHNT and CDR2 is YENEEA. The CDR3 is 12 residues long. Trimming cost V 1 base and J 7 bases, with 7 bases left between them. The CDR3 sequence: CASSLAGFEAFF. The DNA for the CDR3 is TGTGCCAGCAGCTTAGCGGGTTTTGAAGCTTTCTTT. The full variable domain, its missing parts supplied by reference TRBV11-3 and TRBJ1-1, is EAGVVQSPRYKIIEKKQPVAFWCNPISGHNTLYWYLQNLGQGPELLIRYENEEAVDDSQLPKDRFSAERLKGVDSTLKIQPAELGDSAVYLCASSLAGFEAFFGQGTRLTVV.

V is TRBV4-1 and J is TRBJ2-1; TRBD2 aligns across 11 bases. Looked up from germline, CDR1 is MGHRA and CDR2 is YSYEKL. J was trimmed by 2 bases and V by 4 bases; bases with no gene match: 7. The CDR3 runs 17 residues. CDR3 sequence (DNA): TGCGCCAGCAGCCCATTCACTAGCGGGAGTCCCTACAATGAGCAGTTCTTC. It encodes CASSPFTSGSPYNEQFF.

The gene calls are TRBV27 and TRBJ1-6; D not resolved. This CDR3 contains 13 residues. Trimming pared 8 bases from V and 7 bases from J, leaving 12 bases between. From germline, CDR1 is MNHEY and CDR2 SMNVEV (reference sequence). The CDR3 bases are TGTGCCAGCGCCAAACCGGGGAATTCACCCCTCCACTTT. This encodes CASAKPGNSPLHF.

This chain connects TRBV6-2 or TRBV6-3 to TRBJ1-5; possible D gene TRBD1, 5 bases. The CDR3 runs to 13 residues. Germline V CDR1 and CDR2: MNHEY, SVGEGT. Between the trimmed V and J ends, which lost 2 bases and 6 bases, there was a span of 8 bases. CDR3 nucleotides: TGTGCCAGCAGTTACGCAGGGATTCAGCCCCAGCATTTT. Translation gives CASSYAGIQPQHF.

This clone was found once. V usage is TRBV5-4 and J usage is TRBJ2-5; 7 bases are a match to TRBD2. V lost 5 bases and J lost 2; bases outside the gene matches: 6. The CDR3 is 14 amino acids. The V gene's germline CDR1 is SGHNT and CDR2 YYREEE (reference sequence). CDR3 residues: CASSRKAGQETQYF. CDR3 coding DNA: TGTGCCAGCAGTCGAAAAGCGGGGCAAGAGACCCAGTACTTC. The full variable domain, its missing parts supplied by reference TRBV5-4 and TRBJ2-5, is ETGVTQSPTHLIKTRGQQVTLRCSSQSGHNTVSWYQQALGQGPQFIFQYYREEENGRGNFPPRFSGLQFPNYSSELNVNALELDDSALYLCASSRKAGQETQYFGPGTRLLVL.

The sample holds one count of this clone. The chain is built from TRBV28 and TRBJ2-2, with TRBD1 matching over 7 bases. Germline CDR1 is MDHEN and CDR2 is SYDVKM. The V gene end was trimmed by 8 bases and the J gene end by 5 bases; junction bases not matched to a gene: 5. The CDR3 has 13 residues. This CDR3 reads CASLRQGTGELFF. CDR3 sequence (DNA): TGTGCCAGCTTAAGACAGGGAACCGGGGAGCTGTTTTTT.

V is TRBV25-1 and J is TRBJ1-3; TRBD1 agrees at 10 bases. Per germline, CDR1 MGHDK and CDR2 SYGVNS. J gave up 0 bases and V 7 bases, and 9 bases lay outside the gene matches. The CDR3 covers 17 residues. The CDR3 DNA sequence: TGTGCCAGCATATGGGGACAGGGGTTTCGCTCTGGAAACACCATATATTTT. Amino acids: CASIWGQGFRSGNTIYF.

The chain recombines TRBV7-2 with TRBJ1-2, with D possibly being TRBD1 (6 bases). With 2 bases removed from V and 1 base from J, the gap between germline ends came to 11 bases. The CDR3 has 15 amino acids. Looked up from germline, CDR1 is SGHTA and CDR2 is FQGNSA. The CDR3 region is CASSLWGGSNYGYTF. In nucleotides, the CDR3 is TGTGCCAGCAGCTTATGGGGGGGCAGTAACTATGGCTACACCTTC.

The CDR3 nucleotides are TGTGCCACCGGAGGATCCGACACCGGGGAGCTGTTTTTT. Amino acids: CATGGSDTGELFF. The rearrangement joins TRBV24-1 to TRBJ2-2; a weak D match, TRBD2 (5 bases). The V gene's germline CDR1 is KGHDR and CDR2 SFDVKD. This CDR3 contains 13 residues. V lost 9 bases and J lost 3, with 10 bases in between.

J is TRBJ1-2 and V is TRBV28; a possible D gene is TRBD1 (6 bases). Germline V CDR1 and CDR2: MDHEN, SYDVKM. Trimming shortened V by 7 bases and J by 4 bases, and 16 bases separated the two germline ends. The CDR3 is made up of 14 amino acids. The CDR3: CASKIGGVGYGYTF. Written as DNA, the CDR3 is TGTGCCAGCAAAATAGGGGGAGTTGGCTATGGCTACACCTTC.

In DNA form, the CDR3 reads TGTGCCAGCAGCTTATCTAGCGGGAACTACAATGAGCAGTTCTTC. Amino acids: CASSLSSGNYNEQFF. This chain links TRBV13 with TRBJ2-1; 9 bases are shared with TRBD2. CDR3 length equals 15 residues. Germline trimming cut 2 bases from V and 3 bases from J; bases unmatched to any gene: 2. Germline V gene data show CDR1 as PRHDT and CDR2 as FYEKMQ (reference sequence).

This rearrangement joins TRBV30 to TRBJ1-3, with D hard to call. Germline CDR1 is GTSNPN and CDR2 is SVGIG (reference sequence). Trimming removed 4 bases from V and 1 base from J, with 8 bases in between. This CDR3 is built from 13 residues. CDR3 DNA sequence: TGTGCCTGGATGCGGGGATCTGGAAACACCATATATTTT. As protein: CAWMRGSGNTIYF. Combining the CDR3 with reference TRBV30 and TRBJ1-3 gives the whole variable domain SQTIHQWPATLVQPVGSPLSLECTVEGTSNPNLYWYRQAAGRGLQLLFYSVGIGQISSEVPQNLSASRPQDRQFILSSKKLLLSDSGFYLCAWMRGSGNTIYFGEGSWLTVV.

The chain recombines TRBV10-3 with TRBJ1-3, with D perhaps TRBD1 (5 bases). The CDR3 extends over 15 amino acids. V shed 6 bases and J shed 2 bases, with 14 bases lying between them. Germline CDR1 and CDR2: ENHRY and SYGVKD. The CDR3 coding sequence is TGTGCCATCAGAGGCAGGGCCGGACCTGGAAACACCATATATTTT. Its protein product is CAIRGRAGPGNTIYF.

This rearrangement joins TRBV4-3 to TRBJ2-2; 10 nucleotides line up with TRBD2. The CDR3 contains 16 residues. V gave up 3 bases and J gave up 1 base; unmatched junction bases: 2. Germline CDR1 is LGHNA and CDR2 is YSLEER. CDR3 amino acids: CASSQASGGNTGELFF. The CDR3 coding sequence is TGCGCCAGCAGCCAGGCTAGCGGGGGGAACACCGGGGAGCTGTTTTTT.

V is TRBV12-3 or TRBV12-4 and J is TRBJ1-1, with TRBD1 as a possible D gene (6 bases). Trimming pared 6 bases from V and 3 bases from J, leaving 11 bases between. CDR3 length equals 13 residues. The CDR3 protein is CASRATGHTEAFF. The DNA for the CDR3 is TGTGCCAGCAGGGCCACAGGGCACACTGAAGCTTTCTTT.